What follows describes a single TCR beta chain. The data originate from a study of cytomegalovirus exposure and HLA in healthy donors. Germline V gives CDR1 MNHNS, CDR2 SASEGT. The CDR3 spans 17 residues. V lost 2 bases and J lost 1, with 15 bases in between. Profiled with immunoSEQ multiplex PCR; TCRdb holds only in-frame clones, not every one. This sample carries about 120,000 clones, more than 75% of them seen once, and the ten largest clones take around 6%. The genes are TRBV6-1 and TRBJ2-4; possible D gene TRBD1, 6 bases. The sequenced material came from PBMCs. The receptor was derived from a woman aged 18-29 years in good health and CMV-seropositive. The DNA for the CDR3 is TGTGCCAGCAGTGAACCTGGACAGTCAGGGGCCAAAAACATTCAGTACTTC. It encodes CASSEPGQSGAKNIQYF.